This T cell receptor beta chain was observed in a study of blood T cell repertoires in COVID-19. On the study more broadly: The United States, Italy and Spain provided the acute and convalescent COVID-19 samples.

Looked up from germline, CDR1 is LGHNT and CDR2 is FRNRAP. The CDR3 has 11 amino acids. Trimming shortened V by 9 bases and J by 8 bases, and 13 bases separated the two germline ends. Authors' data handling: Amplifying reference gene primers gave estimates of nucleated cell counts. Libraries were prepared by immunoSEQ multiplex PCR; TCRdb keeps only in-frame clonotypes and omits some of them. Clone size and the V and J calls come from that table; the DNA yielded D and trimming. This sample has 150,000 to 200,000 clones, with around 87% found just once. Sequenced: peripheral blood. The rearrangement uses TRBV12-5 and TRBJ1-1; tentative D call: TRBD1 (6 bases). This receptor was taken from a man aged 40-49 years with active or convalescent COVID-19. Here the CDR3 DNA reads TGTGCTAGCCTATGGGGGCGCGAAGCTTTCTTT. This translates into CASLWGREAFF.